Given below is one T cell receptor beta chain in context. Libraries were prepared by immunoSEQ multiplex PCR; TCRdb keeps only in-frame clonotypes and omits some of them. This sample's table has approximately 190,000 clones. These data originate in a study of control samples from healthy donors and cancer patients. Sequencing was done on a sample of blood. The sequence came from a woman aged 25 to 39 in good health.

CDR3 DNA: TGTGCCAGCAGCTCCACCAGGGGGGGAAACACTGAAGCTTTCTTT. Translating it yields CASSSTRGGNTEAFF. This chain joins TRBV7-9 and TRBJ1-1; 7 nucleotides align to TRBD1. CDR1 and CDR2 (germline): SEHNR, FQNEAQ (reference sequence). The CDR3 is made up of 15 amino acids. With V trimmed by 4 bases and J by 2 bases, 7 bases remained unmatched.